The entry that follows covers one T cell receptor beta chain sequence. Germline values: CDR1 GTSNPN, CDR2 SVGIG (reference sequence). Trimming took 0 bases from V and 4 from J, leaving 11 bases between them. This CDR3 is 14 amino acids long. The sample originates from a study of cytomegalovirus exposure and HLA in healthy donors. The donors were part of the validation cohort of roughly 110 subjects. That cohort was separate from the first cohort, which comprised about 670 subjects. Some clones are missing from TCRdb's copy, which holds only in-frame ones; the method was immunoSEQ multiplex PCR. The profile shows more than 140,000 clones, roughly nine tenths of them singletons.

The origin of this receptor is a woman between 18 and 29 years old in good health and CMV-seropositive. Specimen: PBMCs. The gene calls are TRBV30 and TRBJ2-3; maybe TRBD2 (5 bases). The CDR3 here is CAWSVARAADTQYF. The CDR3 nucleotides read TGTGCCTGGAGTGTCGCGAGGGCCGCAGATACGCAGTATTTT.